These T cell receptor beta chains were read from a single sample in a study of blood T cell repertoires in COVID-19. The assay was immunoSEQ multiplex PCR, and TCRdb's table has in-frame clones only and misses some. This table has about 85,000 clones, around 88% appearing once. Sequenced: peripheral blood. Receptors were obtained from a man aged 55 to 70 with acute or convalescent COVID-19. Both conserved end residues are part of each CDR3. D genes are given only for firm matches. Size tells how often a clone was seen (once, few, many) or the class of an expanded clone, and some rows leave it out.

>.|TRBD1|TRBV5-4|TRBJ2-7
CASSLGQGGYYEQYF
TGTGCCAGCAGCTTGGGACAGGGGGGTTACTACGAGCAGTACTTC
>.|TRBD1|TRBV6-5|TRBJ1-1
CASSWDRKNTEAFF
TGTGCCAGCAGTTGGGACAGGAAGAACACTGAAGCTTTCTTT
>.|TRBD1|TRBV6-5|TRBJ2-5
CASSYLTGPAETQYF
TGTGCCAGCAGTTACTTGACAGGGCCTGCGGAGACCCAGTACTTC
>.|TRBD2|TRBV7-2|TRBJ2-1
CASSLVAGEGNEQFF
TGTGCCAGCAGCTTAGTTGCGGGGGAAGGCAATGAGCAGTTCTTC
>.|.|TRBV5-1|TRBJ1-5
CASSLEHPGNGDYSNQPQHF
TGCGCCAGCAGCTTGGAACATCCGGGAAATGGGGACTATAGCAATCAGCCCCAGCATTTT
>.|.|TRBV18|TRBJ1-1
CASSPNQNTEAFF
TGTGCCAGCTCACCAAATCAGAACACTGAAGCTTTCTTT
>.|TRBD1|TRBV7-3|TRBJ2-7
CASSTRQGPLGYEQYF
TGTGCCAGCAGCACCCGACAGGGGCCTCTGGGGTACGAGCAGTACTTC
>.|.|TRBV3-1/TRBV3-2|TRBJ1-3
CASSHDRGNTIYF
TGTGCCAGCAGCCACGACAGGGGAAACACCATATATTTT
>.|.|TRBV5-6|TRBJ1-1
CASSLGRDPDTEAFF
TGTGCCAGCAGCTTGGGGAGGGACCCTGACACTGAAGCTTTCTTT
>.|.|TRBV13|TRBJ1-1
CASSLRTGAVNTEAFF
TGTGCCAGCAGCTTGAGGACGGGAGCGGTGAACACTGAAGCTTTCTTT
>.|.|TRBV6-1|TRBJ1-4
CASSEARGITNEKLFF
TGTGCCAGCAGTGAAGCGCGGGGGATAACTAATGAAAAACTGTTTTTT
>.|.|TRBV7-2|TRBJ1-5
CASSFVGQGGNQPQHF
TGTGCCAGCAGCTTCGTAGGGCAGGGTGGGAATCAGCCCCAGCATTTT
>.|.|TRBV2|TRBJ1-2
CASSEEGGSLAGYTF
TGTGCCAGCAGTGAGGAGGGGGGGTCTTTGGCTGGCTACACCTTC
>.|TRBD2|TRBV4-2|TRBJ2-5
CASSQGTSGRFIQETQYF
TGTGCCAGCAGCCAAGGGACTAGCGGGCGATTCATCCAAGAGACCCAGTACTTC
>once|.|TRBV3-1/TRBV3-2|TRBJ1-2
CASSVRGYGYTF
TGTGCCAGCAGCGTCCGGGGCTATGGCTACACCTTC
>.|.|TRBV6-2/TRBV6-3|TRBJ1-4
CASSSRAEKLFF
TGTGCCAGCAGCTCGCGGGCAGAAAAACTGTTTTTT
>.|.|TRBV18|TRBJ1-2
CASSPQEAKGYTF
TGTGCCAGCTCTCCACAGGAGGCAAAGGGCTACACCTTC
>.|.|TRBV2|TRBJ1-2
CASSEMGAGRSYGYTF
TGTGCCAGCAGTGAAATGGGGGCAGGGCGAAGTTATGGCTACACCTTC